The clone carrying this TCR beta chain occurred a few times. Its antigen is undetermined. As to time point: pre-sensitization, week 0. Documented treatment: therapeutic diphenylcyclopropenone sensitization with weekly scalp DPC. The CDR3 sequence is 14 residues long. Trimming pared 2 bases from V and 3 bases from J, leaving 10 bases between. CDR1 and CDR2 (germline): KGHSH, LQKENI. The library labeled individual cDNA molecules by adding unique molecular identifiers to them. Via MiXCR, TCRdb re-called the RACE reads, giving one row per CDR3 protein. The profile covers around 95,000 distinct CDR3 sequences, with approximately 11% appearing a single time and about 3.1% taken by the ten largest. This sample is drawn from a study of human T cells and chemical hapten exposure. Study-wide findings and caveats: Among TCRs, those above 1 in 1000 frequency were unaffected by DPC sensitization.

The receptor was isolated from a woman aged 60 to 75 with alopecia areata. Some clones in this sample may be carry-over from other donors' samples. J is TRBJ1-1 and V is TRBV18; D is perhaps TRBD1 (6 bases). This specimen was whole blood, taken in connection with sensitization to the hapten diphenylcyclopropenone (DPC). CDR3 protein: CASSPKQGYTEAFF. In nucleotides, the CDR3 is TGTGCCAGCTCACCAAAACAGGGTTACACTGAAGCTTTCTTT.